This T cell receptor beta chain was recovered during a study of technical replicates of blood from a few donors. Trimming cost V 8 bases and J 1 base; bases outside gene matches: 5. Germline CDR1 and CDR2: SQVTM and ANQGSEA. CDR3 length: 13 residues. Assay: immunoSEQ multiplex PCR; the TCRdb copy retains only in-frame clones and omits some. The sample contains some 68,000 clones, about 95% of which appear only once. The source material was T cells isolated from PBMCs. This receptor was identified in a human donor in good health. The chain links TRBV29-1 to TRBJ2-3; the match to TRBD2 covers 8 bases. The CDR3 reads CSKLADRTDTQYF. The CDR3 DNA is TGCAGCAAACTAGCGGATCGCACAGATACGCAGTATTTT.